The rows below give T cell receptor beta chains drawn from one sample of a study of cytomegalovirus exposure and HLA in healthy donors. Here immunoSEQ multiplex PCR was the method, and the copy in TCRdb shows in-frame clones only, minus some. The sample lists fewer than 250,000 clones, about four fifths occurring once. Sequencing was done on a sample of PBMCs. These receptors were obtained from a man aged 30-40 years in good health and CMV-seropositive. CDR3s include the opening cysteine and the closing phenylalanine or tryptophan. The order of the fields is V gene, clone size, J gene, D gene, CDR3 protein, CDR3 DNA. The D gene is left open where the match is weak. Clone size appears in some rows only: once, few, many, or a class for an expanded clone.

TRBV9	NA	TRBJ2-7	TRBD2	CASSVATSGYEQYF	TGTGCCAGCAGCGTAGCTACTAGCGGGTACGAGCAGTACTTC
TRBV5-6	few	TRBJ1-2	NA	CASSLTDRARGNYGYTF	TGTGCCAGCAGCTTGACGGACAGAGCCAGGGGTAACTATGGCTACACCTTC
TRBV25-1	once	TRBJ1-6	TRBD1	CASSEGPAGGDNSPLHF	TGTGCCAGCAGTGAAGGCCCGGCAGGGGGAGATAATTCACCCCTCCACTTT
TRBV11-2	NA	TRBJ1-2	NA	CASSLGAGLDYGYTF	TGTGCCAGCAGCTTAGGGGCAGGGTTGGACTATGGCTACACCTTC
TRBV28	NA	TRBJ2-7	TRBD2	CASSPSGSIAYEQYF	TGTGCCAGCAGTCCTAGCGGGAGCATCGCCTACGAGCAGTACTTC
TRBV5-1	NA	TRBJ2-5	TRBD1	CASSSPDRMQETQYF	TGCGCCAGCAGCTCCCCGGACAGGATGCAAGAGACCCAGTACTTC
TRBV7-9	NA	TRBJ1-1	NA	CSSSSPSQGRNTEAFF	TGTTCCAGCAGCTCACCATCTCAGGGGAGGAACACTGAAGCTTTCTTT
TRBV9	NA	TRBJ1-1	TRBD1	CASSAMYRDRRRTEAFF	TGTGCCAGCAGCGCAATGTACCGGGACAGGAGACGCACTGAAGCTTTCTTT
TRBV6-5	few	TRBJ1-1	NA	CASILGGGPTEAFF	TGTGCCAGCATCTTAGGGGGGGGGCCTACTGAAGCTTTCTTT
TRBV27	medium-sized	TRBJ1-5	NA	CASKGGGNQPQHF	TGTGCCAGCAAGGGGGGGGGCAATCAGCCCCAGCATTTT
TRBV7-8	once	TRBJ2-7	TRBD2	CASSLGPAGAWYEQYF	TGTGCCAGCAGCTTAGGCCCAGCGGGAGCCTGGTACGAGCAGTACTTC
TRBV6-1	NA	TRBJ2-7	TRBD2	CASKTSGSGEQYF	TGTGCCAGCAAGACTAGCGGGAGCGGCGAGCAGTACTTC
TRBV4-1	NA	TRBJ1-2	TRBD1	CASSQADRDYGYTF	TGCGCCAGCAGCCAGGCTGACAGGGACTATGGCTACACCTTC
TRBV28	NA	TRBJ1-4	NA	CASSFQGATNEKLFF	TGTGCCAGCAGTTTCCAGGGCGCAACTAATGAAAAACTGTTTTTT
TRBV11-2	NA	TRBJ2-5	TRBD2	CASSLGTSGGVYQETQYF	TGTGCCAGCAGCTTAGGCACTAGCGGGGGCGTGTACCAAGAGACCCAGTACTTC
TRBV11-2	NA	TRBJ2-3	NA	CASSFRGVADTQYF	TGTGCCAGCAGCTTCCGCGGGGTGGCAGATACGCAGTATTTT
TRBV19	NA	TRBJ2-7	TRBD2	CASSSPGTSGRNMYEQYF	TGTGCCAGTAGTAGCCCTGGGACTAGCGGGAGGAACATGTACGAGCAGTACTTC
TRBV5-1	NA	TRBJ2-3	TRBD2	CASRTAGEADTQYF	TGCGCCAGCAGGACTGCGGGAGAAGCAGATACGCAGTATTTT
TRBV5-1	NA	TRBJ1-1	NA	CASSPAGQFNTEAFF	TGTGCCAGCAGCCCAGCCGGACAGTTTAACACTGAAGCTTTCTTT
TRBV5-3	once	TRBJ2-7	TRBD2	CARSSLLGGSSYEQYF	TGTGCCAGAAGCTCCCTTCTGGGCGGGAGTTCCTACGAGCAGTACTTC
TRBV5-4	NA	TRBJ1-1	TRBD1	CASSPGQTNTEAFF	TGTGCCAGCAGCCCGGGACAGACGAACACTGAAGCTTTCTTT
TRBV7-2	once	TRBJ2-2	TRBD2	CASRGLAGGTGELFF	TGTGCCAGCCGGGGACTAGCGGGAGGTACCGGGGAGCTGTTTTTT
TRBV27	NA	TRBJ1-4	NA	CASRRDIRGEKLFF	TGTGCCAGCAGACGGGATATTAGAGGGGAAAAACTGTTTTTT
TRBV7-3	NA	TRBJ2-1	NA	CASSLNPPVSGYNEQFF	TGTGCCAGCAGCTTAAACCCCCCGGTCAGCGGATACAATGAGCAGTTCTTC
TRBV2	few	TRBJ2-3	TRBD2	CASSRLAETDTQYF	TGTGCCAGCAGTAGACTAGCGGAGACAGATACGCAGTATTTT
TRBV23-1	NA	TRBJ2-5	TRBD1	CASRGQGACQETQYF	TGCGCCTCTAGGGGACAGGGGGCCTGCCAAGAGACCCAGTACTTC
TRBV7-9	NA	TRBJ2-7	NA	CASSFDSSSYEQYF	TGTGCCAGCAGCTTCGACTCTAGCTCCTACGAGCAGTACTTC
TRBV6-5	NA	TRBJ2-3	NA	CASSYSYGTDTQYF	TGTGCCAGCAGTTACTCGTACGGGACAGATACGCAGTATTTT
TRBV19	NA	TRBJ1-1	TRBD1	CASSWGTGEAFF	TGTGCCAGTAGTTGGGGGACAGGGGAAGCTTTCTTT
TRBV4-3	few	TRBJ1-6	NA	CASSTFDRTNSPLHF	TGCGCCAGCAGCACCTTTGACAGGACTAATTCACCCCTCCACTTT
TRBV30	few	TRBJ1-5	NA	CAWSPRTGAVSNQPQHF	TGTGCCTGGAGCCCTCGGACGGGAGCGGTTAGCAATCAGCCCCAGCATTTT
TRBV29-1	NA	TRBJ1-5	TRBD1	CSVGQGVDQPQHF	TGCAGCGTTGGACAGGGGGTGGATCAGCCCCAGCATTTT
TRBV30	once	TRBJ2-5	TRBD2	CAWRAGQETQYF	TGTGCCTGGAGAGCGGGGCAAGAGACCCAGTACTTC
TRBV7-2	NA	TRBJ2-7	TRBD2	CASSLGVTSGRSYEQYF	TGTGCCAGCAGCTTAGGGGTAACTAGCGGGAGATCCTACGAGCAGTACTTC
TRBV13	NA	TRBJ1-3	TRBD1	CASSLTGSGNTIYF	TGTGCCAGCAGCTTGACAGGGTCTGGAAACACCATATATTTT
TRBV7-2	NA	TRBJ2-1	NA	CASSFRSGSSSYNEQFF	TGTGCCAGCAGCTTCCGGAGCGGGTCGAGCTCCTACAATGAGCAGTTCTTC
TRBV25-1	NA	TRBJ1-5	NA	CASADRSNQPQHF	TGTGCCAGCGCGGACAGAAGCAATCAGCCCCAGCATTTT
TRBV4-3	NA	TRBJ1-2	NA	CASSQGTGSGYGYTF	TGCGCCAGCAGCCAGGGCACGGGGAGCGGCTATGGCTACACCTTC
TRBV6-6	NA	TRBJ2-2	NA	CASSYRQETGELFF	TGTGCCAGCAGTTACAGACAGGAGACCGGGGAGCTGTTTTTT
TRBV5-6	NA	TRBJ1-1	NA	CASSLARVTEAFF	TGTGCCAGCAGCTTGGCACGGGTTACTGAAGCTTTCTTT
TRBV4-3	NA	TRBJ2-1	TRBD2	CASSPGLAGKISSYNEQFF	TGCGCCAGCAGCCCCGGGCTAGCGGGGAAAATTAGCTCCTACAATGAGCAGTTCTTC
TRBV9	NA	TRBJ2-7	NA	CASSVGGPNYEQYF	TGTGCCAGCAGCGTAGGCGGGCCAAACTACGAGCAGTACTTC
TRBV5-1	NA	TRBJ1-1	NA	CASSLEGLRGRAEAFF	TGCGCCAGCAGCTTGGAGGGACTACGGGGGCGGGCTGAAGCTTTCTTT
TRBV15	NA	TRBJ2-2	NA	CATGEAHTGELFF	TGTGCCACCGGAGAGGCCCACACCGGGGAGCTGTTTTTT